A selection of T cell receptor beta chains follows, all from one sample in a study of cytotoxic CD8 clonotypes in ibrutinib-treated CLL. Clones were read by immunoSEQ multiplex PCR, and TCRdb kept only the in-frame ones, dropping some. The sample lists fewer than 90,000 clones, around 83% occurring once. This specimen was PBMCs, taken before ibrutinib treatment. The receptors stem from a human donor with chronic lymphocytic leukemia. Each CDR3 is given with its conserved first and last residue. Fields, in order: J gene, CDR3 length, clone size, V gene, D gene, CDR3 DNA, CDR3 protein. The D gene is left open where the match is weak. Clone sizes are given selectively: once, few, many, or a class where the clone is expanded.

>TRBJ1-3|15|-|TRBV9|-
TGTGCCAGCAGCGCTGGACGGAGGGTCGGAAACACCATATATTTT
CASSAGRRVGNTIYF
>TRBJ2-3|18|-|TRBV5-4|TRBD2
TGTGCCAGCAGCTTGTCCAGCGGGAGGGCCGTTAGCACAGATACGCAGTATTTT
CASSLSSGRAVSTDTQYF
>TRBJ2-7|15|-|TRBV30|-
TGTGCCTTCATCCGATCGGAAGGGGCCGCGGGGGAGCAGTACTTC
CAFIRSEGAAGEQYF
>TRBJ1-1|13|-|TRBV9|-
TGTGCCAGCAGCGTACGAGGGAACACTGAAGCTTTCTTT
CASSVRGNTEAFF
>TRBJ2-1|14|-|TRBV29-1|TRBD2
TGCAGCGTTGAGGGCGGGAGGTTGTCAAATGAGCAGTTCTTC
CSVEGGRLSNEQFF
>TRBJ2-1|15|-|TRBV4-2|TRBD2
TGTGCCAGCAGCCAAACAGCGGGAGAAGGCAATGAGCAGTTCTTC
CASSQTAGEGNEQFF
>TRBJ2-4|14|-|TRBV27|TRBD1
TGTGCCAGCAGTTTATCACAGGGGTCGCACATTCAGTACTTC
CASSLSQGSHIQYF
>TRBJ2-3|16|-|TRBV9|-
TGTGCCAGCAGCGTAGAAAGGGGGATGGTCACAGATACGCAGTATTTT
CASSVERGMVTDTQYF
>TRBJ1-2|13|-|TRBV9|-
TGTGCCAGCAGCGTAGATCCCCTCTATGGCTACACCTTC
CASSVDPLYGYTF
>TRBJ1-5|9|-|TRBV29-1|-
TGCAGCCCCGGGGTGCCCCAGCATTTT
CSPGVPQHF
>TRBJ2-1|15|-|TRBV11-2|TRBD2
TGTGCCAGCAGCATCCCGGGAAGCGGGGACAATGAGCAGTTCTTC
CASSIPGSGDNEQFF
>TRBJ1-5|14|once|TRBV2|TRBD1
TGTGCCAGCAGAGCCGGGACAGGGGTCAAGCCCCAGCATTTT
CASRAGTGVKPQHF
>TRBJ2-7|14|-|TRBV19|TRBD1
TGTGCCAGTAGTGGGACAGGGGGCTTCTACGAGCAGTACTTC
CASSGTGGFYEQYF
>TRBJ2-4|13|many|TRBV27|-
TGTGCCAGCAGCCCAGGACTACGGGACATTCAGTACTTC
CASSPGLRDIQYF
>TRBJ2-5|17|-|TRBV14|TRBD2
TGTGCCAGCAGCCAAGAAATCGGCCTAGCGGGAGTCAAGACCCAGTACTTC
CASSQEIGLAGVKTQYF
>TRBJ2-5|17|-|TRBV5-1|TRBD1
TGCGCCAGCAGCTTGGCGCTACAGGGGGTACGGGGAGAGACCCAGTACTTC
CASSLALQGVRGETQYF
>TRBJ1-1|15|once|TRBV6-1|TRBD1
TGTGCCAGCAGTGAAGCCGGGACAGGGGGTACTGAAGCTTTCTTT
CASSEAGTGGTEAFF
>TRBJ2-1|18|-|TRBV6-1|TRBD2
TGTGCCAGCAGTGAATATTATGTTGTAGCGGGAGTCTCTAATGAGCAGTTCTTC
CASSEYYVVAGVSNEQFF
>TRBJ1-5|14|-|TRBV6-6|-
TGTGCCAGCAGTCCGGGACTTTATAATCAGCCCCAGCATTTT
CASSPGLYNQPQHF
>TRBJ2-2|14|-|TRBV10-3|-
TGTGCCATCAGTGAGGACGGGACCACCGGGGAGCTGTTTTTT
CAISEDGTTGELFF
>TRBJ2-1|15|-|TRBV4-2|TRBD2
TGTGCCAGCAGCCAAGATAGCGGGGCCCACAATGAGCAGTTCTTC
CASSQDSGAHNEQFF
>TRBJ2-1|16|-|TRBV4-1|-
TGCGCCAGCAGCCAAGGTGTTGGAGGCTCCTACAATGAGCAGTTCTTC
CASSQGVGGSYNEQFF
>TRBJ2-2|12|-|TRBV9|-
TGTGCCAGCAGCTTCGGGACCGGGGAGCTGTTTTTT
CASSFGTGELFF
>TRBJ1-2|14|-|TRBV11-2|-
TGTGCCAGCAGCCTAGGACCTCTTCCCTATGGCTACACCTTC
CASSLGPLPYGYTF
>TRBJ1-2|14|-|TRBV30|-
TGTGCCTGGAGCCGAATGGGTACCGAGGGCGGCTACACCTTC
CAWSRMGTEGGYTF
>TRBJ2-1|18|-|TRBV18|TRBD1
TGTGCCAGCTCACCACGTCTTCAGGGACAGGGGTTGTCGGATGAGCAGTTCTTC
CASSPRLQGQGLSDEQFF
>TRBJ2-7|14|-|TRBV14|-
TGTGCCAGCAGCCAAGGGCCCGGAGCCTACGAGCAGTACTTC
CASSQGPGAYEQYF
>TRBJ2-7|14|-|TRBV5-1|-
TGCGCCAGCAGCTTGGGAGGGGCCGCCTACGAGCAGTACTTC
CASSLGGAAYEQYF
>TRBJ2-1|15|-|TRBV6-5|-
TGTGCCAGCAGTCCAGACAGAAGCTCCTACAATGAGCAGTTCTTC
CASSPDRSSYNEQFF
>TRBJ2-5|13|-|TRBV4-3|-
TGCGCCAGCAGCCAAGATTTGCGAGAGACCCAGTACTTC
CASSQDLRETQYF
>TRBJ2-1|15|-|TRBV11-1|TRBD2
TGTGCCAGCAGCCCCCACCTGGAAGTCGCGGGAGACAAGTTCTTC
CASSPHLEVAGDKFF
>TRBJ1-1|13|-|TRBV18|-
TGTGCCAGCTCACCATCCAGTGGCACTGAAGCTTTCTTT
CASSPSSGTEAFF
>TRBJ2-5|14|once|TRBV27|-
TGTGCCAGCAGTCCTGAGACGGTGGGAGAGACCCAGTACTTC
CASSPETVGETQYF
>TRBJ2-1|17|-|TRBV15|TRBD2
TGTGCCACCAGCAGAGATCAGGGGACTAGCGGGAGAAATGAGCAGTTCTTC
CATSRDQGTSGRNEQFF
>TRBJ2-2|18|-|TRBV7-9|TRBD1
TGTGCCAGCAGCAATCCCCCGGGACAGGGCAGGAGCACCGGGGAGCTGTTTTTT
CASSNPPGQGRSTGELFF
>TRBJ2-3|16|-|TRBV1|-
TGCACCAGCAGCCAAGGGTCACGGGAAGGTACAGATACGCAGTATTTT
CTSSQGSREGTDTQYF
>TRBJ2-1|14|-|TRBV4-1|-
TGCGCCAGCAGCCAAGGTTCGGGTGGGTATGAGCAGTTCTTC
CASSQGSGGYEQFF
>TRBJ1-1|12|-|TRBV19|-
TGTGCCAGTTACTCAATGCGGACTGAAGCTTTCTTT
CASYSMRTEAFF
>TRBJ2-7|16|-|TRBV19|TRBD1
TGTGCCAGTAGTATAGACCCACCGACAGGGTACGACGAGCAGTACTTC
CASSIDPPTGYDEQYF
>TRBJ2-5|16|-|TRBV30|-
TGTGCCTGGAGTGCGTTCACTCGCGGGCTACAAGAGACCCAGTACTTC
CAWSAFTRGLQETQYF
>TRBJ1-1|15|once|TRBV5-1|TRBD1
TGCGCCAGCAGCTGGGGGACAGGGCATAACACTGAAGCTTTCTTT
CASSWGTGHNTEAFF
>TRBJ2-1|15|-|TRBV19|-
TGTGCCAGTAGTATAGATCTAAGGGGCGGCAATGAGCAGTTCTTC
CASSIDLRGGNEQFF
>TRBJ2-5|14|-|TRBV6-5|TRBD1
TGTGCCAGCAGGGGACAGGGAAGGCAAGAGACCCAGTACTTC
CASRGQGRQETQYF
>TRBJ2-5|12|-|TRBV10-2|-
TGCGCCAGCAGTGACCGGGGGGAGACCCAGTACTTC
CASSDRGETQYF
>TRBJ2-2|15|-|TRBV5-6|-
TGTGCCAGCAGCTTGGTATCGGGGAACACCGGGGAGCTGTTTTTT
CASSLVSGNTGELFF
>TRBJ2-3|16|-|TRBV11-2|TRBD2
TGTGCCAGCAGCTTAGAAGGCGGGAGGGCAACAGATACGCAGTATTTT
CASSLEGGRATDTQYF
>TRBJ2-1|14|-|TRBV19|-
TGTGCCACTCTCGCGGAGCTCGGAGGAGGTGAGCAGTTCTTC
CATLAELGGGEQFF
>TRBJ2-1|16|once|TRBV2|-
TGTGCCAGCAGTGACTTTACTAGCTCGGGTTACAATGAGCAGTTCTTC
CASSDFTSSGYNEQFF
>TRBJ1-5|13|-|TRBV5-1|-
TGCGCCAGCAGGGCGGGGCAAAATCAGCCCCAGCATTTT
CASRAGQNQPQHF
>TRBJ2-3|12|-|TRBV29-1|-
TGCAGCGTTGAAGGACAGATAAGATGGCAGTATTTT
CSVEGQIRWQYF
>TRBJ1-1|16|-|TRBV7-9|-
TGTGCCAGCGCAATAGGGGACCGGCACATGAACACTGAAGCTTTCTTT
CASAIGDRHMNTEAFF
>TRBJ2-3|18|few|TRBV11-3|TRBD2
TGTGCCAGCAGCCCGATGAGGGGACTAGCGCCTAGCACAGATACGCAGTATTTT
CASSPMRGLAPSTDTQYF
>TRBJ2-7|18|-|TRBV9|-
TGTGCCAGCAGCAAAGACAGGGGCGGGGTAGCGGGAGTGCACGAGCAGTACTTC
CASSKDRGGVAGVHEQYF
>TRBJ2-3|15|-|TRBV25-1|TRBD2
TGTGCCAGCGGGACTAGCGGGAGAATCACAGATACGCAGTATTTT
CASGTSGRITDTQYF
>TRBJ1-1|13|-|TRBV9|-
TGTGCCAGCAGCGTAGGTAGCGGCGCTGAAGCTTTCTTT
CASSVGSGAEAFF
>TRBJ2-3|15|once|TRBV4-3|-
TGCGCCAGCAGCCAAGTGTTAGCGGGCACAGATACGCAGTATTTT
CASSQVLAGTDTQYF
>TRBJ1-2|14|once|TRBV19|TRBD1
TGTGCCAGTAGTCGACAGGGGGCAGGGTATGGCTACACCTTC
CASSRQGAGYGYTF
>TRBJ2-7|13|-|TRBV2|-
TGTGCCAGCAGTGGCCGTGGCTCCTACGAGCAGTACTTC
CASSGRGSYEQYF
>TRBJ2-7|14|-|TRBV5-1|-
TGCGCCAGCAGCAAGGACCAGGGGTCCTACGAGCAGTACTTC
CASSKDQGSYEQYF
>TRBJ1-3|16|-|TRBV7-6|TRBD1
TGTGCCAGCGGACGACAGGGAAAGAGTACTGGAAACACCATATATTTT
CASGRQGKSTGNTIYF